Listed below are T cell receptor beta chains from one sample, sequenced in a study of CD8+ T cells in alopecia areata. The repertoire was sequenced with immunoSEQ multiplex PCR; TCRdb's copy has only in-frame clones and lacks some. The sample lists under 150,000 clones; approximately 57% were seen once. The source material was CD4+ T cells sorted from blood, sampled at week 4, from a patient treated with tofacitinib. These TCRs come from a human donor with alopecia areata. Each CDR3 is given with its conserved first and last residue. A D gene is named only where the DNA matches it firmly. Size is stated for part of the rows, as once, few or many counts, or as a class when the clone is expanded.

d_call	clone_size	v_call	j_call	cdr3_nt	cdr3_aa
TRBD2	-	TRBV7-2	TRBJ2-3	TGTGCCAGCAGCTATAGTGGCGGGAGTGGTAGCACAGATACGCAGTATTTT	CASSYSGGSGSTDTQYF
TRBD2	few	TRBV29-1	TRBJ2-1	TGCAGCGTCGCTCGGCCGGGACTAGGAAAATTTAATGAGCAGTTCTTC	CSVARPGLGKFNEQFF
TRBD1	-	TRBV7-2	TRBJ2-3	TGTGCCAGCAGCTCCCCGGACAGGGGGGCAGATACGCAGTATTTT	CASSSPDRGADTQYF
-	-	TRBV10-3	TRBJ2-7	TGTGCCATCAGTCCGGGACTGAGCTACGAGCAGTACTTC	CAISPGLSYEQYF
-	-	TRBV2	TRBJ1-4	TGTGCCAGCAGTGAGAGGGAAAAACTGTTTTTT	CASSEREKLFF
-	-	TRBV9	TRBJ1-2	TGTGCCAGCAGCGTAGATTCCCGGGGGGGGAATGGCTACACCTTC	CASSVDSRGGNGYTF
TRBD2	-	TRBV5-1	TRBJ2-7	TGCGCCAGCAGCAAGGGACTAGCGGGAGCCGAGCAGTACTTC	CASSKGLAGAEQYF
-	-	TRBV30	TRBJ2-3	TGTGCCTATGCTCTGGCGGATACGCAGTATTTT	CAYALADTQYF
-	-	TRBV6-5	TRBJ2-1	TGTGCCAGCAGCCGACAGGATTACAATGAGCAGTTCTTC	CASSRQDYNEQFF
TRBD1	-	TRBV7-2	TRBJ1-3	TGTGCCAGCAGCCGTCCCGGGACAGGGGGCGGTGGAAACACCATATATTTT	CASSRPGTGGGGNTIYF
-	-	TRBV5-1	TRBJ2-7	TGCGCCAGCAGCTTGGATGCCAGGAGAATTTACGAGCAGTACTTC	CASSLDARRIYEQYF
-	-	TRBV30	TRBJ1-5	TGTGCCTGGAGTCCGGGACTGAGCAATCAGCCCCAGCATTTT	CAWSPGLSNQPQHF
-	-	TRBV5-1	TRBJ2-1	TGCGCCAGCAGCTTGGCTGCAAGAAACAGCTACAATGAGCAGTTCTTC	CASSLAARNSYNEQFF
-	once	TRBV30	TRBJ1-5	TGTGCCTGGAGTCAAACAGGAACTCAGCCCCAGCATTTT	CAWSQTGTQPQHF
TRBD2	-	TRBV9	TRBJ2-3	TGTGCCAGCAGCAGAGGAGCGGGGGGCACAGATACGCAGTATTTT	CASSRGAGGTDTQYF
-	-	TRBV29-1	TRBJ2-6	TGCAGCGTTGAAGGTGGGGGCTCTGGGGCCAACGTCCTGACTTTC	CSVEGGGSGANVLTF
-	-	TRBV7-3	TRBJ2-1	TGTGCCAGCAGCTGGGGACCGGAACTAGAGCAGTTCTTC	CASSWGPELEQFF
TRBD2	-	TRBV29-1	TRBJ2-3	TGCAGCGTCGATAGCGGGAGAGGTACAGATACGCAGTATTTT	CSVDSGRGTDTQYF
TRBD1	-	TRBV25-1	TRBJ1-2	TGTGCCAGCACCTCACCCGAACAGGGGAACTATGGCTACACCTTC	CASTSPEQGNYGYTF
-	once	TRBV5-1	TRBJ1-5	TGCGCCAGCAGCTTGGGAGGCGATCAGCCCCAGCATTTT	CASSLGGDQPQHF
-	-	TRBV7-8	TRBJ2-2	TGTGCCAGCAGCCGAAACCTGAACACCGGGGAGCTGTTTTTT	CASSRNLNTGELFF
-	-	TRBV7-2	TRBJ2-4	TGTGCCAGCAGCTTAGCGGGGGCGACGGCCAAAAACATTCAGTACTTC	CASSLAGATAKNIQYF
-	-	TRBV29-1	TRBJ2-7	TGCAGCGCCGGGACCGCCTACGAGCAGTACTTC	CSAGTAYEQYF
TRBD2	-	TRBV20-1	TRBJ2-1	TGCAGTGCTAGAGCCGGAGCGGGGCCCGTCTTC	CSARAGAGPVF
TRBD2	-	TRBV10-3	TRBJ2-2	TGTGCCATCAGAGCAAGTAGCGGGGTTGACACCGGGGAGCTGTTTTTT	CAIRASSGVDTGELFF
-	-	TRBV18	TRBJ1-1	TGTGCCAGCTCACCACAGGGGAACACTGAAGCTTTCTTT	CASSPQGNTEAFF
-	-	TRBV7-3	TRBJ2-3	TGTGCCAGCAGCCCCCAACCGATGGGAGTCGGCACAGATACGCAGTATTTT	CASSPQPMGVGTDTQYF
-	few	TRBV29-1	TRBJ2-3	TGCAGCACCGGAGGAAGCACAGATACGCAGTATTTT	CSTGGSTDTQYF
TRBD2	few	TRBV30	TRBJ2-1	TGTGCCTGGAGTGGGGCGGGAGGGGATGAGCAGTTCTTC	CAWSGAGGDEQFF
-	few	TRBV29-1	TRBJ2-1	TGCAGCGTTGCCCGATGGCAGAGCTTAGAGTACAATGAGCAGTTCTTC	CSVARWQSLEYNEQFF
TRBD1	few	TRBV28	TRBJ2-7	TGTGCCAGCAGCGGACCTTTGACAGGGGTCTACGAGCAGTACTTC	CASSGPLTGVYEQYF
-	-	TRBV2	TRBJ2-5	TGTGCCAGCAACCTCCAAGAGACCCAGTACTTC	CASNLQETQYF
-	few	TRBV5-1	TRBJ2-1	TGCGCCAGCAGCTTGGGTGCGGCCATGAGCTCCTACAATGAGCAGTTCTTC	CASSLGAAMSSYNEQFF
TRBD1	-	TRBV5-1	TRBJ2-7	TGCGCCAGCAGCTTCCCCGGGACAGGGCCCTACGAGCAGTACTTC	CASSFPGTGPYEQYF
TRBD1	few	TRBV5-6	TRBJ1-4	TGTGCCAGCAGCTTGGTGGACAGGGGCGGAAAACTGTTTTTT	CASSLVDRGGKLFF
-	once	TRBV30	TRBJ1-1	TGTGCCTGGGACGAACTGCGTATGGACACTGAAGCTTTCTTT	CAWDELRMDTEAFF
TRBD2	-	TRBV5-1	TRBJ2-1	TGCGCCAGCAGCTTGGACCCAGCGGGAGTACGCAATGAGCAGTTCTTC	CASSLDPAGVRNEQFF
-	-	TRBV10-3	TRBJ1-2	TGTGCCATCAGACCAGGGACGGACTATGGCTACACCTTC	CAIRPGTDYGYTF
-	-	TRBV29-1	TRBJ1-2	TGCAGTGCCCAGGGGCTGGACTATGGCTACACCTTC	CSAQGLDYGYTF
-	-	TRBV30	TRBJ2-6	TGTGCCTGGAGTGTAGGTGGGGCCAACGTCCTGACTTTC	CAWSVGGANVLTF
-	few	TRBV29-1	TRBJ1-5	TGCAGCGTTGCAATAGGGGGGAGCAATCAGCCCCAGCATTTT	CSVAIGGSNQPQHF
-	-	TRBV30	TRBJ1-1	TGTGCCTGGAGTCCAATAGACAGGCTAAACACTGAAGCTTTCTTT	CAWSPIDRLNTEAFF
TRBD1	-	TRBV7-2	TRBJ2-5	TGTGCCAGCAGCTTAAGGACAGGGGGCCAAGAGACCCAGTACTTC	CASSLRTGGQETQYF
-	few	TRBV9	TRBJ2-7	TGTGCCAGCAGCCCTAGCCCCCTAGCAGATTACGAGCAGTACTTC	CASSPSPLADYEQYF
-	-	TRBV29-1	TRBJ1-2	TGCAGCGTTGAGACGGGGTCGAGGGGAGGCTACACCTTC	CSVETGSRGGYTF
-	few	TRBV7-2	TRBJ2-5	TGTGCCAGCAGCTTAGCAGAGGTGGTAGAGACCCAGTACTTC	CASSLAEVVETQYF
-	few	TRBV9	TRBJ2-3	TGTGCCAGCAGCGAGAGCCCGGGGCCGCAAGTTACGCAGTATTTT	CASSESPGPQVTQYF
-	-	TRBV5-1	TRBJ1-2	TGCGCCAGCAGCTTCCAGGAGAACTATGGCTACACCTTC	CASSFQENYGYTF
TRBD2	-	TRBV7-2	TRBJ2-7	TGTGCCAGCAGCGCCCTAGCGGGAGGCGGTCCCTACGAGCAGTACTTC	CASSALAGGGPYEQYF
-	-	TRBV2	TRBJ1-2	TGTGCCAGCAGTGAAGAAGGAATAGTAGTCTTTGGCTACACCTTC	CASSEEGIVVFGYTF
TRBD1	few	TRBV7-2	TRBJ2-1	TGTGCCAGCAGCTCGACAGGGTATGAGCAGTTCTTC	CASSSTGYEQFF
-	-	TRBV2	TRBJ1-2	TGTGCCAGCAGTGCGGTCCAGGGAGGAACGTATGGCTACACCTTC	CASSAVQGGTYGYTF
-	-	TRBV28	TRBJ1-2	TGTGCCAGCAGGAGGCAAACCTATTATAACTATGGCTACACCTTC	CASRRQTYYNYGYTF
-	-	TRBV7-2	TRBJ2-5	TGTGCCAGCAGTCTAAACCGGGAGACCCAGTACTTC	CASSLNRETQYF
TRBD1	-	TRBV9	TRBJ2-3	TGTGCCAGCAGCGCAATCTGGGACAGTTACACAGATACGCAGTATTTT	CASSAIWDSYTDTQYF
TRBD1	-	TRBV27	TRBJ2-1	TGTGCCAGCAGCAAACCTACAGGGGGTGAGCAGTTCTTC	CASSKPTGGEQFF